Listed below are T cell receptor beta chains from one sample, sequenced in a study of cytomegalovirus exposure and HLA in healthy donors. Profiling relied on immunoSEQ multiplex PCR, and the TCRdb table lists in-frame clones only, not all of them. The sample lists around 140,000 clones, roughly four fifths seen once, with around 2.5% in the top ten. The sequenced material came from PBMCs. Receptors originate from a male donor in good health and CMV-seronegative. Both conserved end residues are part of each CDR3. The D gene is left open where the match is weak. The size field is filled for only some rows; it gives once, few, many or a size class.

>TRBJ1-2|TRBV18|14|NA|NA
CASSPPMAVYGYTF
TGTGCCAGCTCACCACCCATGGCGGTTTATGGCTACACCTTC
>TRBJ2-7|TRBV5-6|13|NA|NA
CASSTEGVYEQYF
TGTGCCAGCAGCACTGAAGGAGTCTACGAGCAGTACTTC
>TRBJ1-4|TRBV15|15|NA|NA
CATSRVRSGEEKLFF
TGTGCCACCAGCAGAGTTAGGTCAGGGGAAGAAAAACTGTTTTTT
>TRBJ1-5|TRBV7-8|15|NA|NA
CASSSTWRVNQPQHF
TGTGCCAGCAGCTCCACCTGGAGGGTCAATCAGCCCCAGCATTTT
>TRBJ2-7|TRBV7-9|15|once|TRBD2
CASSLASGTTYEQYF
TGTGCCAGCAGCCTAGCTAGCGGGACAACCTACGAGCAGTACTTC
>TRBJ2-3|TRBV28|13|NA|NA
CASSFPVTDTQYF
TGTGCCAGCAGTTTCCCAGTCACAGATACGCAGTATTTT
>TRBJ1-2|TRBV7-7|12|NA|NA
CASRRGSGGYTF
TGTGCCAGCAGACGAGGCAGCGGTGGCTACACCTTC
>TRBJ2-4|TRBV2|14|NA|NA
CASTQGGAKNIQYF
TGTGCCAGCACACAGGGTGGGGCCAAAAACATTCAGTACTTC
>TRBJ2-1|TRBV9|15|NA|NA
CASGLDSFSYNEQFF
TGTGCCAGCGGGCTTGATAGTTTCTCCTACAATGAGCAGTTCTTC
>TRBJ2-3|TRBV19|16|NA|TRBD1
CASSMGQGDPRDTQYF
TGTGCCAGTAGTATGGGACAGGGGGACCCCCGAGATACGCAGTATTTT
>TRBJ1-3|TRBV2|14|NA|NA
CATIHSDYGNTIYF
TGTGCCACCATCCATTCGGACTATGGAAACACCATATATTTT
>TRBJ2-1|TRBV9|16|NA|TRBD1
CASSETGQSEPPEQFF
TGTGCCAGCAGCGAGACAGGGCAGTCGGAGCCCCCTGAGCAGTTCTTC
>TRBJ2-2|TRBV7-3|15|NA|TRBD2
CASSQIAGSTGELFF
TGTGCCAGCAGCCAAATAGCGGGAAGCACCGGGGAGCTGTTTTTT
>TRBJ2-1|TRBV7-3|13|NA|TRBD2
CASSFSTSGEQFF
TGTGCCAGCAGCTTTAGTACTAGCGGTGAGCAGTTCTTC
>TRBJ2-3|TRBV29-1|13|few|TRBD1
CSAPLGGADTQYF
TGCAGCGCCCCACTAGGGGGCGCAGATACGCAGTATTTT
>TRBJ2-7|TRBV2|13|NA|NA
CASRGHTGYEQYF
TGTGCCAGCAGGGGACACACGGGATACGAGCAGTACTTC
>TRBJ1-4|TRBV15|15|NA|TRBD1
CATSREDRGGEKLFF
TGTGCCACCAGCAGAGAGGACAGGGGCGGTGAAAAACTGTTTTTT
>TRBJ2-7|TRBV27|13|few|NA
CASSLSQTHEQYF
TGTGCCAGCAGTTTATCACAGACCCACGAGCAGTACTTC
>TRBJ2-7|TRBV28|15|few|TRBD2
CASSLSGERGYEQYF
TGTGCCAGCAGTTTATCCGGGGAGCGGGGATACGAGCAGTACTTC
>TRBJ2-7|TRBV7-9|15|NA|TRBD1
CASSLGQGALYEQYF
TGTGCCAGCAGCTTAGGTCAGGGGGCCTTATACGAGCAGTACTTC
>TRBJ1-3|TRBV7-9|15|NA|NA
CASGPDRPSGNTIYF
TGTGCCAGCGGGCCTGACAGACCCTCTGGAAACACCATATATTTT
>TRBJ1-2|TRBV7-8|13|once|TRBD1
CASSLLQGGGYTF
TGTGCCAGCAGCCTATTACAGGGGGGAGGCTACACCTTC
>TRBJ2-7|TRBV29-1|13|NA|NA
CSVEVTSDYEQYF
TGCAGCGTGGAGGTGACTAGTGACTACGAGCAGTACTTC
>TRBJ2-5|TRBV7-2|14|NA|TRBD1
CASSFTGGAETQYF
TGTGCCAGCAGCTTTACAGGGGGCGCGGAGACCCAGTACTTC
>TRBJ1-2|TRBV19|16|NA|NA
CASSMNLGGGNYGYTF
TGTGCCAGTAGTATGAACTTAGGGGGGGGGAACTATGGCTACACCTTC
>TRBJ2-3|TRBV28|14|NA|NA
CASRLGSRPDTQYF
TGTGCCAGCAGATTGGGGAGCCGTCCAGATACGCAGTATTTT
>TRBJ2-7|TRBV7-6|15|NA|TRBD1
CASSLTGSLHYEQYF
TGTGCCAGCAGCTTGACAGGGTCGTTGCACTACGAGCAGTACTTC
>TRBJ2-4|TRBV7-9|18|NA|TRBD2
CASSLGSLADLAKNIQYF
TGTGCCAGCAGCTTGGGATCCCTAGCGGACCTAGCCAAAAACATTCAGTACTTC
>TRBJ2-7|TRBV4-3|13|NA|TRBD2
CASSQEGGSPAYF
TGCGCCAGCAGCCAAGAGGGCGGGAGCCCCGCCTACTTC
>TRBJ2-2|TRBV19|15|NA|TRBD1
CASSRTGPAGGELFF
TGTGCCAGTAGTAGGACAGGGCCTGCTGGCGGGGAGCTGTTTTTT
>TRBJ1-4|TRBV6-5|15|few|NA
CASSRGVGTNEKLFF
TGTGCCAGCAGTAGGGGCGTAGGGACTAATGAAAAACTGTTTTTT
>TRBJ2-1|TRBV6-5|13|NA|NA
CATAGLLYNEQFF
TGTGCCACCGCAGGATTACTCTACAATGAGCAGTTCTTC
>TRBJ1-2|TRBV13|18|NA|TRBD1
CASSITSNRGHRSYGYTF
TGTGCCAGCAGCATAACATCAAACAGGGGGCATCGATCCTATGGCTACACCTTC
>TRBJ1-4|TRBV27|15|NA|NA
CASSRRPGDHEKLFF
TGTGCCAGCAGCCGGCGACCAGGGGATCATGAAAAACTGTTTTTT
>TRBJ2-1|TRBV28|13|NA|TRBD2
CASSFGLAGPEFF
TGTGCCAGCAGTTTTGGACTAGCGGGACCGGAGTTCTTC
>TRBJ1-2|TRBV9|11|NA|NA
CASSGGLGYTF
TGTGCCAGCAGCGGGGGACTGGGCTACACCTTC
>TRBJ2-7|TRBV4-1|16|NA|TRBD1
CASSQTTRDRPYEQYF
TGCGCCAGCAGCCAGACGACCCGGGACAGGCCCTACGAGCAGTACTTC
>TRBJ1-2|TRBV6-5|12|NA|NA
CASGGRLYGYTF
TGTGCCAGCGGGGGCAGACTCTATGGCTACACCTTC
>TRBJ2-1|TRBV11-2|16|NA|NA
CASSLGQESSYNEQFF
TGTGCCAGCAGCTTAGGGCAGGAAAGCTCCTACAATGAGCAGTTCTTC
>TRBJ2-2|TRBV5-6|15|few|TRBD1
CASSDDRGRAGELFF
TGTGCCAGCAGCGACGACAGGGGGCGGGCCGGGGAGCTGTTTTTT
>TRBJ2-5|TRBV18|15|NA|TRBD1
CASSPGTGSKETQYF
TGTGCCAGCTCACCGGGGACAGGGTCAAAAGAGACCCAGTACTTC
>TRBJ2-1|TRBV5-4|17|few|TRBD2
CASSLDLAGSSYNEQFF
TGTGCCAGCAGCTTGGATCTAGCGGGAAGCTCCTACAATGAGCAGTTCTTC
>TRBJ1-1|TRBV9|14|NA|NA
CASSPRQLNTEAFF
TGTGCCAGCAGCCCCCGACAGTTGAACACTGAAGCTTTCTTT
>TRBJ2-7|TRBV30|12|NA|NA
CAWSVSFYEQYF
TGTGCCTGGAGTGTTTCGTTCTACGAGCAGTACTTC
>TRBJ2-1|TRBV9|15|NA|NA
CASSVGGGKYNEQFF
TGTGCCAGCAGCGTGGGCGGGGGCAAATACAATGAGCAGTTCTTC
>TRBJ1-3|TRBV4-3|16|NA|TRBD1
CASSHLSGTEVYTIYF
TGCGCCAGCAGCCATCTCTCCGGGACAGAGGTTTACACCATATATTTT
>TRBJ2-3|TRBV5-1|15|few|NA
CASSLASGRTDTQYF
TGCGCCAGCAGCTTGGCGTCAGGGAGGACAGATACGCAGTATTTT
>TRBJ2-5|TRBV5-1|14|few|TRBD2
CASSAGTSWETQYF
TGCGCCAGCAGCGCGGGGACTAGCTGGGAGACCCAGTACTTC
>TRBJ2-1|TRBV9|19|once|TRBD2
CASSVEEGLAGGGYNEQFF
TGTGCCAGCAGCGTAGAGGAGGGACTAGCGGGAGGCGGGTACAATGAGCAGTTCTTC